This T cell receptor beta chain was observed in a study of T cell responses to AZD1222 COVID-19 vaccine. Across the study: Timing groups of about 4 and about 12 weeks for second doses were pooled.

In germline, CDR1 is MNHEY, CDR2 SMNVEV (reference sequence). The CDR3 runs to 15 residues. V dropped 0 bases and J dropped 4 bases, with 12 bases sitting between them. Worth noting for this clone: No antigen is known for it.

Study results and limitations: Donors, mostly white British, included more females; clonal diversity was possibly underestimated. Distributed over spike, vaccine-associated CD4 TCRs predominated at 160-218 and 743-854.

Profiled with immunoSEQ multiplex PCR; TCRdb holds only in-frame clones, not every one. The data show some 100,000 clones, about 83% seen once. The chain joins TRBV27 to TRBJ1-2; D is perhaps TRBD1 (5 bases). The input for sequencing was peripheral blood, taken on day 0 of AZD1222 vaccination. The clonotype originates from an adult in good health. The CDR3 region has the DNA TGTGCCAGCAGTTTATCGGTAGGGGAAGTCTATGGCTACACCTTC. Translating gives CASSLSVGEVYGYTF.